Below, 5 T cell receptor beta chains from the same sample are listed, as sequenced in a study of shared clonotypes between healthy human individuals. CD8 cells classed as naive were CD45RO-negative and positively selected for CCR7, excluding terminally differentiated effector memory CD45RA+ cells. Libraries were prepared by immunoSEQ multiplex PCR; TCRdb keeps only in-frame clonotypes and omits some of them. The sample has about 2 million clones, about 95% seen once. The material sequenced was naive CD8+ T cells sorted from blood. These receptors all stem from a man aged 18-30 years in good health.

The chain is built from TRBV5-6 and TRBJ2-7; D may be TRBD2 (5 bases). The ends were cut back, 0 bases at V and 0 bases at J, with 10 bases in the middle. The CDR3 runs 15 residues. Looked up from germline, CDR1 is SGHDT and CDR2 is YYEEEE. The CDR3 DNA sequence: TGTGCCAGCAGCTTGGATGAGGGCCTCTCCTACGAGCAGTACTTC. It encodes CASSLDEGLSYEQYF.

This clone was recorded only once. The CDR3 DNA sequence: TGTGCCAGCAGTCTTCCTAGCGGGGGGGCGAACGAGCAGTACTTC. As protein: CASSLPSGGANEQYF. The chain recombines TRBV28 with TRBJ2-7, with 12 nucleotides matching TRBD2. The CDR3 extends over 15 amino acids. Germline V lookup: CDR1 MDHEN, CDR2 SYDVKM. V shed 5 bases, J shed 5 bases, and the junction held 7 bases outside the gene matches.

The chain carries TRBV5-6 and TRBJ2-1; the D gene is possibly TRBD2 (5 bases). The CDR3 has 11 residues. Germline-derived CDR1 and CDR2 are SGHDT and YYEEEE. The V gene lost 7 bases and the J gene lost 3 bases, with 5 bases spanning the gap. CDR3 sequence: CASGLYNEQFF. The CDR3 DNA reads TGTGCCAGCGGACTCTACAATGAGCAGTTCTTC.

The chain has TRBV27 and TRBJ1-2; 8 bases align to TRBD1. This CDR3 has 16 residues. V trimming: 2 bases; J trimming: 5 bases; junction bases outside the gene matches: 10. The germline V gene encodes CDR1 MNHEY and CDR2 SMNVEV (reference sequence). CDR3 nucleotides: TGTGCCAGCAGTTTAGGTGTTGGGACAGGCACTTATGGCTACACCTTC. Residues: CASSLGVGTGTYGYTF.

This clone was picked up a small number of times. The rearrangement uses TRBV2 and TRBJ2-7, with D perhaps assigned TRBD1 or TRBD2 (5 bases each). This CDR3 comprises 14 residues. The germline gives CDR1 SNHLY, CDR2 FYNNEI. Trimming pared 4 bases from V and 0 bases from J, leaving 10 bases between. The CDR3 protein is CASSGAGSSYEQYF. In DNA, the CDR3 is TGTGCCAGCAGTGGGGCAGGGAGCTCCTACGAGCAGTACTTC. The full variable domain, completed using reference TRBV2 and TRBJ2-7, is EPEVTQTPSHQVTQMGQEVILRCVPISNHLYFYWYRQILGQKVEFLVSFYNNEISEKSEIFDDQFSVERPDGSNFTLKIRSTKLEDSAMYFCASSGAGSSYEQYFGPGTRLTVT.